This record concerns one T cell receptor (beta chain) sequence. The target antigen is unknown. The data were taken from a study of cytomegalovirus exposure and HLA in healthy donors. Overall study findings and caveats: There was a cluster of highly shared sequence variants that was likely a sequencing artifact. What a later analysis showed was that several of the most significant clusters appeared linked to common viral pathogens. Per a later analysis, HLA-associated TCR beta chains showed more clonal expansion than other, equally common TCR beta chains. Cytomegalovirus association was listed for roughly 160 TCR beta chains.

V was cut by 4 bases and J by 5 bases, with 21 bases left in between. The CDR3 is 16 amino acids. Germline CDR1 SGHNT, CDR2 YYREEE (reference sequence). PCR involved 60 Vbeta and 13 Jbeta primers. The assay was immunoSEQ multiplex PCR, and TCRdb's table has in-frame clones only and misses some. The sample lists 170,000 or so clones; roughly three quarters were seen once. This chain uses TRBV5-4 with TRBJ2-5, with D possibly being TRBD2 (6 bases). This receptor was obtained from a male donor in good health and CMV-seronegative. What was sequenced was PBMCs. This CDR3 is CASSPISGLRRETQYF. In DNA form, the CDR3 reads TGTGCCAGCAGCCCCATTTCGGGACTGAGGAGGGAGACCCAGTACTTC.